This TCR beta chain was identified during a study of T cell repertoires in cytomegalovirus infection. Study as a whole: From public TCR beta signatures came an indication of both CMV infection and matching HLA type. Overall study results and limits: Summed frequency of shared TCR beta families picked out CMV carriers who also had the relevant HLA. There were HLA-C-restricted CMV-specific TCR beta clonotypes dominating the ex vivo response.

A note on this clonotype: Its antigen is still unknown.

Germline V gene sequence: CDR1 SGHVS, CDR2 FQNEAQ. V was clipped by 0 bases and J by 6 bases, with 14 bases between them. The CDR3 has 15 amino acids. TCRdb processed the reads anew with MiXCR; each CDR3 protein has one entry. The data hold 680,000 or so distinct CDR3 sequences, with about a third observed a single time. What was sequenced was PBMCs. The TCR sequence derives from a human donor in good health (CMV status not recorded). Some clones in this sample may be carry-over from other donors' samples. The V and J genes are TRBV7-8 and TRBJ1-2, with a weak D call TRBD1 (6 bases). CDR3 sequence reads: CASSLAGRGFNGYTF. The CDR3 DNA reads TGTGCCAGCAGCTTAGCGGGCAGGGGTTTCAATGGCTACACCTTC.